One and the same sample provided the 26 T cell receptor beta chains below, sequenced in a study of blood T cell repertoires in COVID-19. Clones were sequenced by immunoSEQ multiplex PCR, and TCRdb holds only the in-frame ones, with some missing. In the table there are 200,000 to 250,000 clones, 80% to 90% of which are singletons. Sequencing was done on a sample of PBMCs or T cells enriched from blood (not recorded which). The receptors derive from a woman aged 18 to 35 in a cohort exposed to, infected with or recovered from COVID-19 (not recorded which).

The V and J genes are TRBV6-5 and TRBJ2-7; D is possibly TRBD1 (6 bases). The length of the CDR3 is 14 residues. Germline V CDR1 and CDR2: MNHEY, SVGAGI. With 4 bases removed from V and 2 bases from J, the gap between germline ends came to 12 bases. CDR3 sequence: CASSLVGGPYEQYF. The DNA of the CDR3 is TGTGCCAGCAGTTTGGTTGGGGGCCCCTACGAGCAGTACTTC.

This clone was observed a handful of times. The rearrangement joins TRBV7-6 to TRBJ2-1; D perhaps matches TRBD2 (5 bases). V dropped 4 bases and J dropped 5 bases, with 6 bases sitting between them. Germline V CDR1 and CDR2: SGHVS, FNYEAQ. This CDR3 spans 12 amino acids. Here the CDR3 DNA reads TGTGCCAGCAGCTCGGGAAACAATGAGCAGTTCTTC. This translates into CASSSGNNEQFF. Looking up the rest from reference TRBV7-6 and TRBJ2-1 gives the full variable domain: GAGVSQSPRYKVTKRGQDVALRCDPISGHVSLYWYRQALGQGPEFLTYFNYEAQQDKSGLPNDRFSAERPEGSISTLTIQRTEQRDSAMYRCASSSGNNEQFFGPGTRLTVL.

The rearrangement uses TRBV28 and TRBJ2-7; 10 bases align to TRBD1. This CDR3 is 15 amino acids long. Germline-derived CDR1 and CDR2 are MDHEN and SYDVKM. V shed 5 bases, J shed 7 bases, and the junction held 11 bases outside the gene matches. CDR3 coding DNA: TGTGCCAGCAGTCCGACAGGGGGCGCCCCGGGAGAGCAGTACTTC. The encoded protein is CASSPTGGAPGEQYF.

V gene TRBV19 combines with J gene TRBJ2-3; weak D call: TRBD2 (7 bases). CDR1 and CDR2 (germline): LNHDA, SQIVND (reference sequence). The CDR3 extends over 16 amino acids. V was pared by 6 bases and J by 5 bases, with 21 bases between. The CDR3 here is CASRSSWEGGKDTQYF. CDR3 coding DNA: TGTGCCAGTAGATCCTCCTGGGAGGGGGGCAAAGATACGCAGTATTTT.

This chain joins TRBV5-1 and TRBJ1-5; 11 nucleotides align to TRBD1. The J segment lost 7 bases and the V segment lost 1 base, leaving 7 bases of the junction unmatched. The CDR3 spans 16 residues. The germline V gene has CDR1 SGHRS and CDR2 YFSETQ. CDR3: CASSLNGQGAGQPQHF. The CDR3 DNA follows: TGCGCCAGCAGCTTGAACGGACAGGGGGCAGGACAGCCCCAGCATTTT.

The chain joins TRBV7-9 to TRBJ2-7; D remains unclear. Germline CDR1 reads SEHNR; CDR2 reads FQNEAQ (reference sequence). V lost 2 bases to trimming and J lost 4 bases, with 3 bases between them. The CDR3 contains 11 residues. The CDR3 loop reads CASSLQYEQYF. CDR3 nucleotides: TGTGCCAGCAGCTTACAATACGAGCAGTACTTC. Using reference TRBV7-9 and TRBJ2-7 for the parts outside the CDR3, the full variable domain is DTGVSQNPRHKITKRGQNVTFRCDPISEHNRLYWYRQTLGQGPEFLTYFQNEAQLEKSRLLSDRFSAERPKGSFSTLEIQRTEQGDSAMYLCASSLQYEQYFGPGTRLTVT.

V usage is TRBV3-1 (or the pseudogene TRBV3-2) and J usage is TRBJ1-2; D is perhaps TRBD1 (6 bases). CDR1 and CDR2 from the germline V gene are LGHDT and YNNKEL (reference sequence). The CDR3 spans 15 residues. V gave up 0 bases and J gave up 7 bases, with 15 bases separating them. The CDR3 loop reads CASSQDLQGLSGYTF. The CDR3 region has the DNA TGTGCCAGCAGCCAAGATCTACAGGGTTTGAGTGGCTACACCTTC.

The CDR3 protein is CATSVVTGELFF. For the CDR3, the DNA is TGTGCCACCAGTGTCGTCACCGGGGAGCTGTTTTTT. The rearrangement uses TRBV24-1 and TRBJ2-2, with D unresolved. The CDR3 runs 12 residues. V lost 5 bases and J 4 bases, leaving 4 bases between the germline ends. Germline-derived CDR1 and CDR2 are KGHDR and SFDVKD.

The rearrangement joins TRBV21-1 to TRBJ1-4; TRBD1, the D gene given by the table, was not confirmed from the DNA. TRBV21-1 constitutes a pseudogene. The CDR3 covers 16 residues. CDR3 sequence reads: CASKTGGAATNEKLFF. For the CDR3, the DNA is TGTGCCAGCAAGACAGGGGGCGCGGCAACTAATGAAAAACTGTTTTTT.

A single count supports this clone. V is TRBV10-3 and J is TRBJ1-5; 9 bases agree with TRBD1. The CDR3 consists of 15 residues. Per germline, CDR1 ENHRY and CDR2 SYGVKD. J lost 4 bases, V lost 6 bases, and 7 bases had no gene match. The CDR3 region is CAISPGQGLNQPQHF. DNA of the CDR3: TGTGCCATCAGCCCGGGACAGGGCCTAAATCAGCCCCAGCATTTT.

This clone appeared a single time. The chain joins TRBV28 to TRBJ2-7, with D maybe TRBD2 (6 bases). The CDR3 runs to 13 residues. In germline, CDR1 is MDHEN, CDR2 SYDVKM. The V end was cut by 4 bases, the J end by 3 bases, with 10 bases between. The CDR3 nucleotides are TGTGCCAGCAGTTCTGGGGGAGGCTACGAGCAGTACTTC. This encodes CASSSGGGYEQYF.

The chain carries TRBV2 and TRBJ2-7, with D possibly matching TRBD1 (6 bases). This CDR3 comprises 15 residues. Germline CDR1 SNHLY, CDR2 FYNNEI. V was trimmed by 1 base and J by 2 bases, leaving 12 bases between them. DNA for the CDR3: TGTGCCAGCAGTGAAGGACAGGCAACAACCTACGAGCAGTACTTC. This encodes CASSEGQATTYEQYF.

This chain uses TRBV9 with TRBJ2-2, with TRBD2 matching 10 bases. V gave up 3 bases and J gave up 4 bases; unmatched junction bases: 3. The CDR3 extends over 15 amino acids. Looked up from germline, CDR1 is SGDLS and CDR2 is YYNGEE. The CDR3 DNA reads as TGTGCCAGCAGCGGAGCGGGGGGGCGCACCGGGGAGCTGTTTTTT. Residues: CASSGAGGRTGELFF.

The CDR3 reads CAWRTGLAGYYEQFF. The CDR3 DNA is TGTGCCTGGAGAACGGGACTAGCGGGGTACTATGAGCAGTTCTTC. This chain uses TRBV30 with TRBJ2-1; 13 nucleotides agree with TRBD2. CDR3 length: 15 amino acids. CDR1 and CDR2 (germline): GTSNPN, SVGIG (reference sequence). Trimming removed 3 bases from V and 8 bases from J; junction bases left unmatched: 7.

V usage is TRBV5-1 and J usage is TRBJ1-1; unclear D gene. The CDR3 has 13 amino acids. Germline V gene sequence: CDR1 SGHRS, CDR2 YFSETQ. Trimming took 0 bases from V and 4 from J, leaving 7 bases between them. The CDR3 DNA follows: TGCGCCAGCAGCTTGGGGGCCGGCACTGAAGCTTTCTTT. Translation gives CASSLGAGTEAFF.

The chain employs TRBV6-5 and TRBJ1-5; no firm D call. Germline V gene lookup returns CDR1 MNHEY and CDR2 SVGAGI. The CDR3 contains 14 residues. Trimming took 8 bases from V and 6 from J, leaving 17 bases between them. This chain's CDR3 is CASAPVSLSQPQHF. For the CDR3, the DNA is TGTGCCAGCGCTCCGGTATCGTTGAGTCAGCCCCAGCATTTT.

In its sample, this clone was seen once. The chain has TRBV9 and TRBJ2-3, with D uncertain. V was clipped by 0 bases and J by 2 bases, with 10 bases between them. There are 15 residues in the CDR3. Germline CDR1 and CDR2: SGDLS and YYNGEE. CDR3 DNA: TGTGCCAGCAGCGTAGTCGGTGCTACCACAGATACGCAGTATTTT. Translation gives CASSVVGATTDTQYF.

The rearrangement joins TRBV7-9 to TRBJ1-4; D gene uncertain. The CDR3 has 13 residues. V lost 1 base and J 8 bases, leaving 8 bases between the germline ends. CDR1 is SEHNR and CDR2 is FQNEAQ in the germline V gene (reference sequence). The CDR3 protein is CASSLERSEKLFF. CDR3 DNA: TGTGCCAGCAGCTTAGAGCGTTCCGAAAAACTGTTTTTT.

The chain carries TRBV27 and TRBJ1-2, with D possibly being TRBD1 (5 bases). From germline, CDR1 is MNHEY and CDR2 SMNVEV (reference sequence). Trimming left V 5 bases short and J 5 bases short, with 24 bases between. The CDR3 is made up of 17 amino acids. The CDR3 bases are TGTGCCAGCAGTCCTTACCTGACAGAAAGCGTCACTTATGGCTACACCTTC. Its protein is CASSPYLTESVTYGYTF.

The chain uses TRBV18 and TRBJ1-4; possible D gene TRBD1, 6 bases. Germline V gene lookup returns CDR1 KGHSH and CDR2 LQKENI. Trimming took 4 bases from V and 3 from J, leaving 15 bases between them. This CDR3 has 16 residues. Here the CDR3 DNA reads TGTGCCAGCTCACGCGACCAGGGACACTCTAATGAAAAACTGTTTTTT. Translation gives CASSRDQGHSNEKLFF.

The CDR3 spells CASSFFGTVTYEQYF. The CDR3 nucleotides are TGTGCCAGCAGCTTTTTCGGGACAGTCACCTACGAGCAGTACTTC. The genes are TRBV11-2 and TRBJ2-7; 7 nucleotides line up with TRBD1. V gave up 3 bases and J gave up 2 bases; unmatched junction bases: 7. CDR1 SGHAT and CDR2 FQNNGV come from the germline V gene. The CDR3 spans 15 residues.

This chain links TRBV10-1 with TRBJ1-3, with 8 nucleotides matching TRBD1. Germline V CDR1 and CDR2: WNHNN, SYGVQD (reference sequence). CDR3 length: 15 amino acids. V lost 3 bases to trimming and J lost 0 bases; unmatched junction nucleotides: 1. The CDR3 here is CASSDTGGSGNTIYF. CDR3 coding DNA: TGCGCCAGCAGTGATACAGGGGGCTCTGGAAACACCATATATTTT.

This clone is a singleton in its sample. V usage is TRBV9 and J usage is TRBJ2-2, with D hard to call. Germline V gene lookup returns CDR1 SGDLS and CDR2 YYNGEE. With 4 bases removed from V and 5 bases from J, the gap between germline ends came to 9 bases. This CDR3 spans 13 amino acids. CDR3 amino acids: CASSPLQTGELFF. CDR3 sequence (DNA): TGTGCCAGCAGCCCCCTCCAGACCGGGGAGCTGTTTTTT.

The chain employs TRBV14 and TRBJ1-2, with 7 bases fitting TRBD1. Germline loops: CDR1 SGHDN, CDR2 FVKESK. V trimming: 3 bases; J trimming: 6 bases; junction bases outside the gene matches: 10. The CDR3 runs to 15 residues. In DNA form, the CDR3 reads TGTGCCAGCAGCCACCTGGGACAGAATTACGATGGCTACACCTTC. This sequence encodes CASSHLGQNYDGYTF.

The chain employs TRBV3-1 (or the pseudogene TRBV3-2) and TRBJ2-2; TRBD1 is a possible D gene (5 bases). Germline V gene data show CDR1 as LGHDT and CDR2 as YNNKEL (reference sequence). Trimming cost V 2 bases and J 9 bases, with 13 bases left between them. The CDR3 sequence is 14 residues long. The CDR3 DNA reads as TGTGCCAGCAGCCAAATTGACAGTAACCGGGAGCTGTTTTTT. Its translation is CASSQIDSNRELFF.

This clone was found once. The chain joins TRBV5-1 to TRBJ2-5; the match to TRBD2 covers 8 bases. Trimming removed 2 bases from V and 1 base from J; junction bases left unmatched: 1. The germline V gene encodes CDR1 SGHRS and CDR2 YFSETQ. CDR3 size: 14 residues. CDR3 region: CASSFGGGQETQYF. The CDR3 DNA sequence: TGCGCCAGCAGCTTCGGGGGGGGCCAAGAGACCCAGTACTTC.